This T cell receptor beta chain originates from a study of blood T cell repertoires in COVID-19. Germline V gene lookup returns CDR1 ENHRY and CDR2 SYGVKD. Trimming at V came to 2 bases and at J to 6 bases, leaving 3 bases not matched to a gene. This CDR3 spans 14 amino acids. Sequenced by immunoSEQ multiplex PCR; TCRdb stores in-frame clones only, minus some. The sample yields about 200,000 clones, 80% seen once. The chain recombines TRBV10-3 with TRBJ2-2, with 7 bases fitting TRBD1. The material sequenced was peripheral blood. The clonotype comes from an older woman with acute or convalescent COVID-19. The CDR3 protein is CAISETGVAGELFF. The CDR3 nucleotides are TGTGCCATCAGTGAGACAGGGGTTGCCGGGGAGCTGTTTTTT.